The sequence of this T cell receptor (beta chain) was determined in a study of cytomegalovirus exposure and HLA in healthy donors (dated by TCRdb to 2017 to 2019). About the study as a whole: An earlier analysis of several hundred of the donors reported approximately 280 Gb of sequence data and 117 million unique TCR beta sequences obtained from approximately 180 million T cells. In a later analysis, previously published TCR beta repertoires from 666 donors were re-analyzed and high-resolution HLA genotyping was added so that TCR occurrence patterns could be studied. To predict cytomegalovirus infection status, the study brought together high-throughput TCR immunosequencing, statistical association of individual TCRs with disease status, and machine learning. Among about 400 genotyped donors of the cohort, an average of roughly 230,000 unique TCR beta nucleotide sequences was sequenced per donor, of which about 18% were non-productive. An early release covering roughly 600 HLA-typed donors comprised about 290 gigabases of sequencing data and roughly 85 million unique TCR sequences. In a later genetic analysis, genome-wide SNP genotypes for about 55% of the 666 donors were used, and that subset was treated as a discovery cohort. Among the 398 genotyped donors, approximately 76% belonged to the genetic ancestry cluster associated with self-reported Caucasian donors. HLA typing included class I and class II loci at four-digit resolution. The later analysis used no new phenotypic data to find candidate immune exposures, relying instead on TCR beta sequences and their occurrence across donors. Every repertoire in the discovery cohort had been generated on one and the same sequencing platform. Along with the approximately 670-subject first cohort, a separate validation cohort of over a hundred different subjects was used. Typing coverage varied by locus: roughly 629-630 donors for A, B, C, DRB1 and DQB1; 522 for DQA1; more than 600 for DPA1; around 450 for DPB1. Donor age, sex, ethnicity and CMV serostatus were compiled alongside the repertoire data. Roughly five DR-DQ haplotypes were handled as single units for association and clustering because linkage in the cohort was strong. The study used immunosequencing to profile the T cell repertoires of some 600 subjects and linked those repertoires to cytomegalovirus serostatus. The study was designed to test whether signatures of past pathogen exposure could be identified by cataloging public T cell receptors. An earlier analysis of approximately 640 of the donors applied high-throughput TCR beta sequencing to assess whether each TCR beta V gene segment acted as functional or pseudogenic. What the authors observed across the whole study: Strong co-occurrence of HLA alleles, especially DR and DQ, made assigning TCR associations to individual alleles difficult. A later analysis found that TCR association rates varied across HLA loci, with DRB1 alleles showing the most associated TCRs and HLA-C alleles the fewest. A group of highly shared sequence variants was considered likely to be a technical artifact of the sequencing pipeline. HLA typing was unavailable for some donors at each locus, so association tests used only the typed subset. Across donors, most TCR sequences were observed very rarely, whereas some public TCRs were present in many individuals. Most CMV-associated TCR beta chains appeared to be HLA-restricted in a later analysis, and the HLA associations seemed to be driven largely by CMV exposure. Immune exposure information for the cohort was limited to CMV serostatus. An association between a missense DCLRE1C variant and V-gene and J-gene trimming of TCR beta chains was found in a later genetic analysis and replicated in an independent cohort. At a false discovery rate of 0.05, a later analysis linked 16,000 or so TCR beta sequences to specific HLA alleles. In vitro tests confirmed that a few of the cytomegalovirus-associated TCR beta chains recognize cytomegalovirus antigens. The study gave a list of 150 to 200 TCR beta chains associated with cytomegalovirus. Only TCR beta chains were sequenced in this cohort, and the absence of alpha or paired-chain data limited detectable features. According to a later analysis, parvovirus B19, influenza, CMV and Epstein-Barr virus appeared linked to several top co-occurrence clusters. Broadly in line with IMGT annotations, most TCR beta V segments showed up in productive rearrangements about 90% or about 30% of the time in an earlier analysis of around 550 of the donors. A later genetic analysis reported fewer N-insertions in productive TCRs among donors in an Asian-associated ancestry cluster than the approximately 700-donor mean. About 17 rarely observed V segments, including chromosome 9 orphons, were excluded from the earlier analysis of about 600 of the donors because counts were too low. Sequencing depth was assumed to be roughly uniform across donors in the presence/absence analyses, though that assumption may not hold. The classifier was reported to diagnose cytomegalovirus status with high specificity and sensitivity in both the original cohort and the validation cohort. Correlated functional status among segregating V segments might be attributable to linkage disequilibrium, but an unknown experimental factor could not be ruled out. Compared with equally common non-associated chains, HLA-associated TCR beta chains in a later analysis were more clonally expanded and had lower generation probabilities. A further reported finding was that TCR beta sequences accurately predicted the HLA-A and HLA-B alleles for most subjects in the first cohort. The 87-base-pair reads could not distinguish some IMGT-functional V segments, including TRBV6-2 and TRBV6-3, so those segments were excluded. The authors suggested that the approach could potentially be extended to other disease states and immunological phenotypes.

CDR1 MNHNS and CDR2 SASEGT are derived from the germline V gene. V and J are truncated by 6 bases and 5 bases respectively, leaving an intervening sequence of 17 bases. From the cysteine through the phenylalanine, the CDR3 covers 15 amino acids. Only CDR3 DNA remains: 45 bases, in frame from the first base. The cohort was made up of about 670 healthy bone marrow donors. At the time of sampling, every cohort member was nominally healthy, though immune exposures that went unrecorded were likely present. The donor was CMV seropositive and belonged to the group of more than 250 seropositive cohort members. Every donor gave a peripheral blood sample, and the peripheral blood mononuclear cells from that sample were used for TCR beta sequencing. The Qiagen DNeasy Blood Extraction Kit was used to extract genomic DNA from the blood cell samples. Libraries were made using the immunoSEQ multiplex PCR assay. The multiplex PCR relied on a mix of 60 forward primers for TCR Vbeta segments and 13 reverse primers for TCR Jbeta segments. The CDR3 region of rearranged TCR beta genes was amplified from genomic DNA with a multiplex PCR assay. On the Illumina HiSeq System, the amplified TCR beta libraries were sequenced as 87-base-pair reads. On the study's bioinformatics: A later analysis counted about 80 million unique TCR beta chains across the 690 or so repertoires, and 9.5 million to 11 million of these chains were shared by at least two donors. To remove PCR and sequencing errors, raw reads were error-corrected and collapsed into unique sequences using a nearest-neighbor algorithm that merged closely related sequences. Alignment of CDR3 sequences to IMGT reference sequences was used to assign V, D and J gene segments. For a sequence to be retained, at least a six-nucleotide match to both a V gene segment and a J gene segment was required. A rearrangement was called productive if the CDR3 had no stop codons and remained in frame with V and J, and every other rearrangement was called non-productive. Following IMGT convention, CDR3 was defined as the stretch from the second conserved V-encoded cysteine up to the conserved J-encoded phenylalanine. The earlier analysis of about 610 of the donors excluded sequences that lacked an unambiguous match to a single V gene segment. An earlier analysis of around 600 of the donors classified V segments as functional when productive rearrangements were above 56.7% and as segregating when the standard deviation between donors was above 5%. A statistical classification framework was built for diagnosing cytomegalovirus status from the catalog of TCR beta chain sequences. V and J gene assignment, in a later analysis, came from comparing TCR nucleotide sequences with IMGT/GENE-DB human TR gene sequences. In a later analysis, CDR3 sequences and most-parsimonious VDJ recombination scenarios were assigned using the TCRdist pipeline. In a later analysis, each TCR beta chain was defined by its CDR3 amino acid sequence together with its V-gene family, and reads without a unique V-gene family were excluded. As a way to deal with suspected cross-contamination and a sequencing artifact, a later analysis dropped under 600 nucleotide sequences that were highly shared and had low generation probability. In a later analysis, a clonal expansion index was calculated for each public chain from normalized within-repertoire ranks of inferred template counts. A later analysis computed generation probabilities with a VDJ recombination model fitted to out-of-frame rearrangements, and checked the results against IGoR. A later analysis scored TCR-TCR, TCR-HLA and TCR-CMV co-occurrence with hypergeometric tests, applying a repertoire-size bias correction to TCR pairs. To estimate false discovery rates, a later analysis permuted the HLA or CMV assignments 20 times. In a later analysis, co-occurring TCRs were grouped using DBSCAN, and TCRdist sequence similarity was added for clustering within HLA-allele-positive subsets. Repertoires with fewer than 30,000 or more than 120,000 public chains, plus five repertoires with anomalous nucleotide sharing, were excluded from co-occurrence clustering. Here the immuneACCESS table is served through TCRdb, limited to in-frame sequences with V and J called. Missing clones are a known gap in these copies; in checked studies unresolved V genes cover under half, and the rest lacks a known reason. The V and J calls and clone size were taken over from that table, and D and trimming were inferred from the DNA. This sample comprises 150,000 to 200,000 clones, around four fifths of them detected only once. The ten largest clones take up less than 2% of the sample.

Comments on this clone: Its antigen is not yet known. Per-base quality was not reported, and no clone a single base away is much larger than it.

The source is a man aged 40-49 years in good health and CMV-seropositive. The chain is encoded by TRBV6-1 joined to TRBJ1-5; a tentative D match to TRBD1 spans 6 bases. Sample: PBMCs. In nucleotides, the sequence is TGTGCCAGCAGAAAATGGACAGTCAAAGATCAGCCCCAGCATTTT. Translated, this is CASRKWTVKDQPQHF.